These 18 T cell receptor beta chains originate from one sample sequenced in a study of shared clonotypes between healthy human individuals. Method: immunoSEQ multiplex PCR; TCRdb's copy keeps in-frame clones and lacks some. The profile shows around 1.1 million clones, 70% to 85% of them singletons. The material sequenced was memory CD4+ T cells from PBMCs. This sample's subset: CD45RA-negative fraction. The receptor source for this set is a man aged 18 to 30 in good health. Some clones in this sample may be carry-over from other donors' samples.

The rearrangement links TRBV7-9 to TRBJ2-7, with 7 bases identical to TRBD2. The CDR3 runs to 14 residues. CDR1 is SEHNR, CDR2 FQNEAQ, per germline (reference sequence). The ends lost 4 bases at V and 2 bases at J; junction bases unmatched: 5. The CDR3 DNA reads as TGTGCCAGCAGCTCCCCCGGGAGGACCTACGAGCAGTACTTC. It yields the protein CASSSPGRTYEQYF.

The rearrangement links TRBV9 to TRBJ2-7; TRBD2 is a possible D gene (7 bases). This CDR3 has 15 amino acids. Trimming shortened V by 4 bases and J by 2 bases, and 16 bases separated the two germline ends. Germline V gene data show CDR1 as SGDLS and CDR2 as YYNGEE. CDR3: CASSPLEGGAYEQYF. The CDR3 nucleotides read TGTGCCAGCAGCCCCCTGGAGGGGGGGGCCTACGAGCAGTACTTC.

This clone was seen only once. The V and J genes are TRBV5-1 and TRBJ2-1; TRBD1 might be the D (5 bases). CDR3 size: 15 residues. Looked up from germline, CDR1 is SGHRS and CDR2 is YFSETQ. V lost 5 bases, J lost 7 bases, and 19 bases lay in between. The DNA of the CDR3 is TGCGCCAGCAGGGGTACGCAGGGAATCGCAAATGAGCAGTTCTTC. This codes for CASRGTQGIANEQFF.

The V call is TRBV28, the J call TRBJ2-3; D remains unclear. Germline loops: CDR1 MDHEN, CDR2 SYDVKM. This CDR3 region has 15 residues. V lost 1 base and J lost 3, with 11 bases in between. The CDR3 region is CASSLLGFYTDTQYF. DNA for the CDR3: TGTGCCAGCAGTTTATTGGGGTTCTATACAGATACGCAGTATTTT.

The V gene is TRBV28, the J gene TRBJ2-7, with TRBD2 matching 12 bases. CDR1 and CDR2 (germline): MDHEN, SYDVKM. Trimming took 6 bases from V and 7 from J; bases not matched to a gene: 7. The length of the CDR3 is 14 residues. CDR3 DNA sequence: TGTGCCAGCAGAAGACTAGCGGGAGTGTTTGAGCAGTACTTC. Translating gives CASRRLAGVFEQYF.

This chain connects TRBV5-1 to TRBJ1-2, with 8 bases identical to TRBD1. Per germline, CDR1 SGHRS and CDR2 YFSETQ. The CDR3 contains 15 residues. V was clipped by 4 bases and J by 6 bases; unmatched bases: 11. The CDR3 here is CASSLTGGSMDGYTF. CDR3 in DNA: TGCGCCAGCAGCCTTACAGGGGGTTCGATGGATGGCTACACCTTC.

This clone was detected only once. The V and J genes are TRBV6-1 and TRBJ1-5; maybe TRBD1 (6 bases). V lost 4 bases and J lost 7, with 14 bases in between. Germline CDR1 and CDR2: MNHNS and SASEGT. The CDR3 is made up of 14 amino acids. CDR3 in amino acids: CASSAGTKLQPQHF. The CDR3 DNA follows: TGTGCCAGCAGTGCAGGGACAAAATTGCAGCCCCAGCATTTT.

CDR3 in amino acids: CAISVSGLRSSYEQYF. CDR3 sequence (DNA): TGTGCCATCAGTGTATCAGGACTGCGAAGCTCCTACGAGCAGTACTTC. The rearrangement uses TRBV10-3 and TRBJ2-7; TRBD2 might be the D (5 bases). Trimming pared 4 bases from V and 0 bases from J, leaving 16 bases between. The CDR3 consists of 16 residues. Per germline, CDR1 ENHRY and CDR2 SYGVKD.

This clone was seen just once. The genes are TRBV16 and TRBJ2-7; D might be TRBD2 (5 bases). V was cut by 2 bases and J by 1 base, with 9 bases left in between. The CDR3 has 14 residues. In germline, CDR1 is KGHSY, CDR2 FQNENV. The CDR3 region has the DNA TGTGCCAGCAGCCAAGAACCGGGGTCCTACGAGCAGTACTTC. Translating gives CASSQEPGSYEQYF.

The chain links TRBV18 to TRBJ2-2; 7 bases are shared with TRBD1. V lost 5 bases, J lost 2 bases, and 11 bases stayed unmatched. This CDR3 has 17 residues. The germline CDR1 and CDR2 sequences are KGHSH and LQKENI. In DNA form, the CDR3 reads TGTGCCAGCTCAGTTGTGTTGGGGACAGTCAACACCGGGGAGCTGTTTTTT. This encodes CASSVVLGTVNTGELFF.

CDR3 sequence reads: CASSPRTDTGELFF. For the CDR3, the DNA is TGCGCCAGCAGCCCTCGGACAGACACCGGGGAGCTGTTTTTT. The chain uses TRBV5-1 and TRBJ2-2; the D gene is possibly TRBD1 (6 bases). V was clipped by 4 bases and J by 3 bases, with 10 bases between them. This CDR3 contains 14 residues. Germline V gives CDR1 SGHRS, CDR2 YFSETQ.

The V gene is TRBV28, the J gene TRBJ1-5; tentatively, D is TRBD1 (5 bases). The CDR3 length is 14 residues. Germline V lookup: CDR1 MDHEN, CDR2 SYDVKM. V was trimmed by 2 bases and J by 5 bases, leaving 10 bases between them. The CDR3 here is CASSLGAGYQPQHF. CDR3 nucleotides: TGTGCCAGCAGTTTAGGGGCAGGTTATCAGCCCCAGCATTTT.

Comments on this clone: The same CDR3 can be traced to other DNA sequences in this sample. The V and J genes are TRBV2 and TRBJ2-1; D unresolved. CDR1 is SNHLY and CDR2 is FYNNEI in the germline V gene. V was pared by 6 bases and J by 3 bases, with 3 bases between. The CDR3 is made up of 11 amino acids. CDR3 bases: TGTGCCAGCAGAGTCTACAATGAGCAGTTCTTC. This translates into CASRVYNEQFF. The full variable domain, rest sourced from reference TRBV2 and TRBJ2-1, is EPEVTQTPSHQVTQMGQEVILRCVPISNHLYFYWYRQILGQKVEFLVSFYNNEISEKSEIFDDQFSVERPDGSNFTLKIRSTKLEDSAMYFCASRVYNEQFFGPGTRLTVL.

This clone occurred once. The chain links TRBV11-2 to TRBJ2-7; D is possibly TRBD1 or TRBD2 (5 bases each). Germline V gene data show CDR1 as SGHAT and CDR2 as FQNNGV. CDR3 length: 17 amino acids. The V gene lost 3 bases and the J gene lost 7 bases, with 25 bases spanning the gap. The CDR3 nucleotides read TGTGCCAGCAGCTTGCCCGAGGTTGGGGGAGCCAAGGGAGAGCAGTACTTC. Translation gives CASSLPEVGGAKGEQYF.

Points on this clone: Other nucleotide sequences in the sample specify the same CDR3. This chain connects TRBV7-9 to TRBJ2-1; 7 bases align to TRBD2. The CDR3 totals 16 residues. V lost 5 bases and J lost 0; bases outside the gene matches: 7. The germline gives CDR1 SEHNR, CDR2 FQNEAQ (reference sequence). The CDR3 DNA follows: TGTGCCAGCAGCCCCCGAGGCGGGAGCTCCTACAATGAGCAGTTCTTC. Protein sequence: CASSPRGGSSYNEQFF.

The chain couples TRBV29-1 to TRBJ2-7; no clear D. Per germline, CDR1 SQVTM and CDR2 ANQGSEA. The CDR3 covers 11 residues. The V end was cut by 3 bases, the J end by 6 bases, with 9 bases between. The CDR3 region is CSVDQYGEQYF. In DNA, the CDR3 is TGCAGCGTTGACCAATACGGCGAGCAGTACTTC.

The chain recombines TRBV5-6 with TRBJ1-5; 7 positions agree with TRBD1. Germline V gives CDR1 SGHDT, CDR2 YYEEEE. The V segment lost 4 bases and the J segment 7 bases; nucleotides outside the gene matches: 8. This CDR3 contains 14 residues. In nucleotides, the CDR3 is TGTGCCAGCAGCCCGACAGGGTTGGGACAGCCCCAGCATTTT. Translation gives CASSPTGLGQPQHF.

This clone appeared a single time. This rearrangement joins TRBV5-1 to TRBJ2-5; 7 bases are shared with TRBD2. CDR1 is SGHRS, CDR2 YFSETQ, per germline. The V gene end was trimmed by 4 bases and the J gene end by 5 bases; junction bases not matched to a gene: 14. This CDR3 is built from 16 residues. CDR3 nucleotides: TGCGCCAGCAGCCCCCAAGCGGGAAGAGTCTCCGAGACCCAGTACTTC. This sequence encodes CASSPQAGRVSETQYF.